This TCR beta chain was sequenced for a study of cytomegalovirus exposure and HLA in healthy donors. The wider study: A subsequent analysis reported that the roughly 120 validation repertoires were produced on the same platform that had also been used for the 666 first-cohort repertoires. Study findings and constraints: One later analysis, an examination of the 120 or so validation repertoires, found that first-cohort TCR clusters tended to co-occur in them. The CMV antigen specificity of three CMV-associated chains was confirmed through in vitro analysis.

Turning to this clone: Its antigen remains unknown.

Clones were read by immunoSEQ multiplex PCR, and TCRdb kept only the in-frame ones, dropping some. The sample includes some 170,000 clones, around four fifths of them seen just once. Trimming took off 7 bases at V and 4 bases at J, with 14 bases between the two ends. The CDR3 contains 14 residues. In germline, CDR1 is MNHNY, CDR2 SVGAGI (reference sequence). The chain links TRBV6-6 to TRBJ1-5; D call uncertain. The sample consisted of PBMCs. The sequence was obtained from a young man in good health and CMV-seropositive. The DNA of the CDR3 is TGTGCCAGCAAAGATGAGGCGCAGAATCAGCCCCAGCATTTT. Translating it yields CASKDEAQNQPQHF.